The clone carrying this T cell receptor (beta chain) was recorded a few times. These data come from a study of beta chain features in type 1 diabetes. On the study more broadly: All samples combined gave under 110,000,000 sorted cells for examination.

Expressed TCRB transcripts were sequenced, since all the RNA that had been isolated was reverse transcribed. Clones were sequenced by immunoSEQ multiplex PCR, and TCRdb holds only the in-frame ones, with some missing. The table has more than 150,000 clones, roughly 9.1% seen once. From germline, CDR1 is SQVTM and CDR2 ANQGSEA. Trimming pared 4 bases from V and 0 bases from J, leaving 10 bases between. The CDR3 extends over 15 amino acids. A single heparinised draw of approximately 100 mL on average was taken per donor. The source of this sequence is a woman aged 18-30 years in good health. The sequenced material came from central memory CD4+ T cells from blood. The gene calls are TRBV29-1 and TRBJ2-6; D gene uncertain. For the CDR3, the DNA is TGCAGCGTTGGGGTCGGGTACTCTGGGGCCAACGTCCTGACTTTC. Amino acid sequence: CSVGVGYSGANVLTF.